A selection of T cell receptor beta chains follows, all from one sample in a study of PD-1 blockade in classical Hodgkin lymphoma. The table came from immunoSEQ multiplex PCR; TCRdb's copy has only in-frame clones and leaves some out. The data contain 25,000 to 30,000 clones, roughly 80% of them singletons. Sequenced material: peripheral blood mononuclear cells (PBMCs), taken before the second cycle of nivolumab. These receptors all stem from a human donor with classical Hodgkin lymphoma. Both conserved end residues are part of each CDR3. A D gene is named only where the DNA matches it firmly. Some rows mark clone size as missing; the rest say once, few, many or name a class of expanded clone.

j_call,v_call,d_call,clone_size,cdr3_nt,cdr3_aa
TRBJ2-5,TRBV18,TRBD1,.,TGTGCCAGCTCACCACCCGGACAGGGGGCAGGGAAGACCCAGTACTTC,CASSPPGQGAGKTQYF
TRBJ1-5,TRBV15,.,.,TGTGCCACCAGCAGAGTTGGACCTACACCATATAGCAATCAGCCCCAGCATTTT,CATSRVGPTPYSNQPQHF
TRBJ2-2,TRBV9,.,once,TGTGCCAGCAGCGTAGCCGGACTCGGCACCGGGGAGCTGTTTTTT,CASSVAGLGTGELFF
TRBJ2-7,TRBV7-9,.,.,TGTGCCAGCAGCTTAGAGGGGACCTCCTACGAGCAGTACTTC,CASSLEGTSYEQYF
TRBJ1-5,TRBV2,TRBD1,.,TGTGCCAGCAGTGAAGGTCAGGGGGCCAATCAGCCCCAGCATTTT,CASSEGQGANQPQHF
TRBJ1-3,TRBV25-1,.,once,TGTGCCAGCAGTGACGGTCGAAACACCATATATTTT,CASSDGRNTIYF
TRBJ1-1,TRBV28,.,.,TGTGCCACAATGAGGGACACTGAAGCTTTCTTT,CATMRDTEAFF
TRBJ2-3,TRBV11-2,TRBD1,.,TGTGCCAGCAGCTCGGACAGGGTGGTTACAGATACGCAGTATTTT,CASSSDRVVTDTQYF
TRBJ2-7,TRBV5-6,TRBD2,.,TGTGCCAGCAGCAGGGGACTAGCGGGAGGGCGGTGGTACGAGCAGTACTTC,CASSRGLAGGRWYEQYF
TRBJ1-6,TRBV2,.,.,TGTGCCAGCAGGTCCCTCCAGGGGAGATCACCCCTCCACTTT,CASRSLQGRSPLHF